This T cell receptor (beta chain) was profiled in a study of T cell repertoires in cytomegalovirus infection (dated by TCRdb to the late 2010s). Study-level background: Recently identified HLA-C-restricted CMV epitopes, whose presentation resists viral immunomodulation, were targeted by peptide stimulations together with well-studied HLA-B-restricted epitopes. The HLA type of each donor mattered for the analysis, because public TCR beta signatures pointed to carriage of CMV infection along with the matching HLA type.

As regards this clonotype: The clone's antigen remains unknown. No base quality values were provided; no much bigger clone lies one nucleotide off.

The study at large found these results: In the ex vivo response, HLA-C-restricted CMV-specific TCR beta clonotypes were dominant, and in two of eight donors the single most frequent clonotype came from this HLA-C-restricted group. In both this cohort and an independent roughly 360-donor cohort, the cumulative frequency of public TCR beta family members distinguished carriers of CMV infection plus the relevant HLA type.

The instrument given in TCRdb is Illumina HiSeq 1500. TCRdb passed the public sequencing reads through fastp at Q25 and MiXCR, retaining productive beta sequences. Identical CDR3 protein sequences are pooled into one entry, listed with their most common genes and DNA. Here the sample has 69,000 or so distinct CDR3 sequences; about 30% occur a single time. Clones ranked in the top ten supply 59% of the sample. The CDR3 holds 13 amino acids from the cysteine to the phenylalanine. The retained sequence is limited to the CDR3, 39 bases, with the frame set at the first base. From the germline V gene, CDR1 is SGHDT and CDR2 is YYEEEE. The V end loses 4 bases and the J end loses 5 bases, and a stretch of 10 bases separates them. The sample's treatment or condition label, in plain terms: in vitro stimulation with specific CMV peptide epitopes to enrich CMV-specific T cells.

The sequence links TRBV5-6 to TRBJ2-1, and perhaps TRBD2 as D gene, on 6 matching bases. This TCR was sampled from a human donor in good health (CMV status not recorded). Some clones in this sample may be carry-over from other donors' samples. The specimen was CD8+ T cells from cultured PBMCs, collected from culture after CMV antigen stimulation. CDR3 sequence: CASSRDFNNEQFF. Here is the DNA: TGTGCCAGCAGCCGGGACTTTAACAATGAGCAGTTCTTC.